The 24 T cell receptor beta chains reported below all come from one sample, sequenced in a study of beta chain features in type 1 diabetes. Reverse transcribing all isolated RNA meant expressed TCRB transcripts were sequenced. Assay: immunoSEQ multiplex PCR; the TCRdb copy retains only in-frame clones and omits some. Here the sample spans 600,000 or so clones, around 12% being singletons. Study-wide findings and caveats: Patients with Type 1 diabetes showed moderately but significantly shorter TCRB CDR3s in all four CD4+ subsets.

These receptors lack a known antigen. The sequencing sample was made of naive CD4+ T cells from blood. The receptor source for this set is a man younger than 45 with type 1 diabetes.

The chain employs TRBV27 and TRBJ2-1; 8 bases are shared with TRBD1. J lost 4 bases, V lost 5 bases, and 4 bases had no gene match. Germline V gene sequence: CDR1 MNHEY, CDR2 SMNVEV (reference sequence). CDR3 length: 14 residues. CDR3 DNA sequence: TGTGCCAGCAGTCCGGGACAGGAGTACAATGAGCAGTTCTTC. It yields the protein CASSPGQEYNEQFF.

The V call is TRBV7-3, the J call TRBJ2-7, with D maybe TRBD1 (6 bases). The CDR3 is 14 amino acids. Germline loops: CDR1 SGHTA, CDR2 FQGTGA. V was cut by 2 bases and J by 2 bases, with 10 bases left in between. The CDR3 region has the DNA TGTGCCAGCAGCTTAGGGGGCAGTCCCTACGAGCAGTACTTC. Its protein is CASSLGGSPYEQYF.

The chain couples TRBV7-9 to TRBJ2-1, with D perhaps matching TRBD1 (7 bases). Trimming stripped 0 bases from V and 7 bases from J, with 16 bases between. This CDR3 is built from 16 residues. Germline V gene sequence: CDR1 SEHNR, CDR2 FQNEAQ (reference sequence). The CDR3 region is CASSLARDSPFNEQFF. The CDR3 region has the DNA TGTGCCAGCAGCTTAGCGCGGGACAGCCCGTTTAATGAGCAGTTCTTC.

A few counts support this clone. The rearrangement links TRBV5-1 to TRBJ2-7; 11 bases map to TRBD1. Germline V lookup: CDR1 SGHRS, CDR2 YFSETQ. The CDR3 loop spans 14 amino acids. V shed 2 bases, J shed 6 bases, and the junction held 4 bases outside the gene matches. DNA for the CDR3: TGCGCCAGCAGCTTCTGGACAGGGGGCGCCGAGCAGTACTTC. Its translation: CASSFWTGGAEQYF.

This clone was seen a few times. The sample carries other DNA sequences with the same CDR3. This chain joins TRBV18 and TRBJ2-3; 8 bases match TRBD2. CDR1 KGHSH and CDR2 LQKENI come from the germline V gene. V shed 6 bases, J shed 3 bases, and the junction held 8 bases outside the gene matches. The CDR3 spans 15 residues. In nucleotides, the CDR3 is TGTGCCAGCTCTCCCCTTGGCGGGGGGACAGATACGCAGTATTTT. As protein: CASSPLGGGTDTQYF.

The J gene is TRBJ1-1, the V gene TRBV11-3; D is unclear. The CDR3 spans 12 residues. Trimming took 5 bases from V and 4 from J, leaving 8 bases between them. CDR1 and CDR2 (germline): SGHNT, YENEEA. The chain's CDR3 is CASSLWSTEAFF. CDR3 sequence (DNA): TGTGCCAGCAGCCTTTGGAGCACTGAAGCTTTCTTT. Complete variable domain (other parts from reference TRBV11-3 and TRBJ1-1): EAGVVQSPRYKIIEKKQPVAFWCNPISGHNTLYWYLQNLGQGPELLIRYENEEAVDDSQLPKDRFSAERLKGVDSTLKIQPAELGDSAVYLCASSLWSTEAFFGQGTRLTVV.

J is TRBJ2-3 and V is TRBV7-6, with D unresolved. CDR3 size: 15 residues. The ends were cut back, 8 bases at V and 4 bases at J, with 19 bases in the middle. Germline loops: CDR1 SGHVS, CDR2 FNYEAQ. The CDR3: CASAQRASGADTQYF. Here the CDR3 DNA reads TGTGCCAGCGCCCAACGAGCCTCTGGCGCAGATACGCAGTATTTT. Supplemented by reference TRBV7-6 and TRBJ2-3, the full variable domain reads GAGVSQSPRYKVTKRGQDVALRCDPISGHVSLYWYRQALGQGPEFLTYFNYEAQQDKSGLPNDRFSAERPEGSISTLTIQRTEQRDSAMYRCASAQRASGADTQYFGPGTRLTVL.

The chain uses TRBV25-1 and TRBJ2-3; D call uncertain. V lost 3 bases, J lost 2 bases, and 9 bases lay in between. This CDR3 is 14 amino acids long. CDR1 MGHDK and CDR2 SYGVNS come from the germline V gene. For the CDR3, the DNA is TGTGCCAGCAGTGATTCGACCGTCACAGATACGCAGTATTTT. This sequence encodes CASSDSTVTDTQYF.

The chain couples TRBV9 to TRBJ1-5; 7 nucleotides align to TRBD1. CDR1 is SGDLS, CDR2 YYNGEE, per germline. This CDR3 has 16 residues. With V trimmed by 5 bases and J by 0 bases, 8 bases remained unmatched. CDR3 nucleotides: TGTGCCAGCAGTCTAGGGACAGACTATAGCAATCAGCCCCAGCATTTT. Translating gives CASSLGTDYSNQPQHF. Filled out from reference TRBV9 and TRBJ1-5, the complete variable domain reads DSGVTQTPKHLITATGQRVTLRCSPRSGDLSVYWYQQSLDQGLQFLIQYYNGEERAKGNILERFSAQQFPDLHSELNLSSLELGDSALYFCASSLGTDYSNQPQHFGDGTRLSIL.

This clone was seen many times. The V and J genes are TRBV11-1 and TRBJ1-6; 8 bases align to TRBD1. The V gene end was trimmed by 5 bases and the J gene end by 6 bases; junction bases not matched to a gene: 3. The CDR3 has 14 residues. Germline V CDR1 and CDR2: SGHAT, FQDESV (reference sequence). In DNA, the CDR3 is TGTGCCAGCAGCAAGGACAGGGCTAATTCACCCCTCCACTTT. Its protein is CASSKDRANSPLHF.

This clone has only a few counts. V gene TRBV2 combines with J gene TRBJ2-7, with 8 positions matching TRBD1. V lost 4 bases and J lost 2; bases outside the gene matches: 10. CDR1 is SNHLY, CDR2 FYNNEI, per germline. The CDR3 covers 16 residues. CDR3 residues: CASSVGQGPSTYEQYF. Written as DNA, the CDR3 is TGTGCCAGCAGTGTCGGACAGGGACCCTCTACCTACGAGCAGTACTTC. Drawing the rest from reference TRBV2 and TRBJ2-7, the complete variable domain is EPEVTQTPSHQVTQMGQEVILRCVPISNHLYFYWYRQILGQKVEFLVSFYNNEISEKSEIFDDQFSVERPDGSNFTLKIRSTKLEDSAMYFCASSVGQGPSTYEQYFGPGTRLTVT.

This clone was found a few times. The chain joins TRBV6-5 to TRBJ1-3; D is ambiguous. CDR1 is MNHEY, CDR2 SVGAGI, per germline. This CDR3 has 15 amino acids. The V end lost 6 bases, the J end lost 0 bases, and 12 bases lay between the germline ends. CDR3 region: CASRLDGTSGNTIYF. For the CDR3, the DNA is TGTGCCAGCAGACTAGACGGTACCTCTGGAAACACCATATATTTT.

The chain recombines TRBV7-2 with TRBJ2-1; D not resolved. Trimming stripped 1 base from V and 4 bases from J, with 5 bases between. The CDR3 runs to 13 residues. Germline CDR1 and CDR2: SGHTA and FQGNSA. The chain's CDR3 is CASSLVRYNEQFF. For the CDR3, the DNA is TGTGCCAGCAGCTTAGTCAGGTACAATGAGCAGTTCTTC.

This clone was detected only a few times. The rearrangement joins TRBV4-3 to TRBJ2-7, with D tentatively TRBD2 (6 bases). The V and J ends lost 0 bases and 5 bases respectively, with 14 bases between them. There are 15 residues in the CDR3. Germline values: CDR1 LGHNA, CDR2 YSLEER. This CDR3 is CASSQESTGRNEQYF. DNA of the CDR3: TGCGCCAGCAGCCAAGAGTCCACGGGGAGGAACGAGCAGTACTTC.

The chain combines TRBV11-2 with TRBJ2-3; TRBD1 aligns across 8 bases. The CDR3 extends over 15 amino acids. Germline lookup yields CDR1 SGHAT and CDR2 FQNNGV. V gave up 4 bases and J gave up 6 bases; unmatched junction bases: 9. The CDR3, as DNA: TGTGCCAGCAGCTCCACCAGGGGGCTCGGGGATACGCAGTATTTT. Encoded protein: CASSSTRGLGDTQYF.

V gene TRBV27 combines with J gene TRBJ1-6; D unclear. The CDR3 loop spans 18 amino acids. Germline V lookup: CDR1 MNHEY, CDR2 SMNVEV (reference sequence). V shed 3 bases and J shed 6 bases, with 21 bases lying between them. In DNA, the CDR3 is TGTGCCAGCAGTTTTGCCAAGCTGTTAGGACTGCCTAATTCACCCCTCCACTTT. Amino acid sequence: CASSFAKLLGLPNSPLHF.

The gene calls are TRBV29-1 and TRBJ1-3; a weak D match, TRBD1 (5 bases). V lost 8 bases to trimming and J lost 0 bases, with 23 bases between them. Germline V gene data show CDR1 as SQVTM and CDR2 as ANQGSEA. CDR3 length: 17 amino acids. CDR3: CSPNRHPQRRSGNTIYF. In DNA, the CDR3 is TGCAGCCCTAACAGGCACCCACAGCGTCGCTCTGGAAACACCATATATTTT.

This chain connects TRBV29-1 to TRBJ2-1, with TRBD2 matching 11 bases. The V gene end was trimmed by 4 bases and the J gene end by 7 bases; junction bases not matched to a gene: 6. The CDR3 contains 14 residues. Germline assignment: CDR1 SQVTM and CDR2 ANQGSEA. DNA for the CDR3: TGCAGCGTTGGGGGACTAGCGGTTATAAATGAGCAGTTCTTC. Protein: CSVGGLAVINEQFF.

As concerns this clone: One junction end does not reproduce the germline sequence, and a read error may be involved. This chain connects TRBV7-9 to TRBJ2-7; D may correspond to TRBD1 or TRBD2 (6 bases each). CDR3 length: 16 residues. The germline CDR1 and CDR2 sequences are SEHNR and FQNEAQ (reference sequence). DNA of the CDR3: TGCGCCAGCAGCCAAAGGCCGACGGGGGCCGCCTACGAGCAGTACTTC. Translating it yields CASSQRPTGAAYEQYF.

This sequence joins TRBV5-4 and TRBJ1-2; 7 bases align to TRBD1. The germline gives CDR1 SGHNT, CDR2 YYREEE (reference sequence). CDR3 length: 15 amino acids. J was trimmed by 5 bases and V by 1 base; bases with no gene match: 8. The CDR3 is CASSLLQQGEYGYTF. The DNA of the CDR3 is TGTGCCAGCAGCTTGCTTCAGCAGGGGGAATATGGCTACACCTTC.

This clone appeared a few times. As the CDR3 is not closed by the conserved phenylalanine or tryptophan, this likely results from a read error. It is unclear where the CDR3 begins or ends on the DNA, so no DNA is shown, and the CDR3 is as TCRdb lists it. The rearrangement links TRBV23-1 to TRBJ2-2; the table's D call, TRBD1, was not checked against the DNA. TRBV23-1 is an ORF for which the function is uncertain. The CDR3 numbers 11 amino acids, ends counted. Here the CDR3 reads CASSLDRGGLV.

The genes are TRBV28 and TRBJ2-1; 7 nucleotides agree with TRBD2. CDR1 and CDR2 (germline): MDHEN, SYDVKM. CDR3 length equals 16 residues. The V and J ends lost 6 bases and 0 bases, in that order; junction bases with no gene match: 8. CDR3 coding DNA: TGTGCCAGCAGCTCGAGCGGGGTTAACTCCTACAATGAGCAGTTCTTC. It codes for CASSSSGVNSYNEQFF.

This clone was detected only a few times. This chain links TRBV15 with TRBJ2-3; D unclear. CDR1 LNHNV and CDR2 YYDKDF come from the germline V gene (reference sequence). The CDR3 has 12 residues. V was cut by 0 bases and J by 8 bases, with 6 bases left in between. DNA for the CDR3: TGTGCCACCAGCAGAGATCATGGTACGCAGTATTTT. It codes for CATSRDHGTQYF.

This clone was seen only a few times. The J gene is TRBJ2-7, the V gene TRBV6-5; 9 bases fit TRBD2. The CDR3 runs to 15 residues. Germline V gene lookup returns CDR1 MNHEY and CDR2 SVGAGI. Trimming at V came to 2 bases and at J to 2 bases, leaving 4 bases not matched to a gene. Here the CDR3 reads CASSYPRGGAYEQYF. As DNA, the CDR3 is TGTGCCAGCAGTTACCCCCGCGGGGGGGCCTACGAGCAGTACTTC.